The present TCR beta chain was sequenced within a study of tumor and adjacent non-tumor tissue in lung cancer. Study-wide context: Patients were aged about 30 to 85, 10 men and about five women, stage I to III. Each sample yielded around 4.2 million productive TCRbeta reads on average. Study-wide results and caveats: Tumor tissue had significantly higher TCR diversity than normal lung. Tumor TCR diversity, when higher, was linked to shorter survival.

As concerns this clonotype: Antigen: not known.

This sample's RNA came from whole unsorted tissue. More than 3 cm separated this lung sample from the edge of the tumor. Trimming took off 7 bases at V and 3 bases at J, with 19 bases between the two ends. The germline V gene has CDR1 LGHNA and CDR2 YSLEER. The CDR3 is 16 residues long. Three rounds of nested PCR, following a modified ARM-PCR protocol, produced the TCRbeta library. TCRdb re-derived calls from the multiplex PCR reads in MiXCR, one entry per CDR3 protein. This table has roughly 120,000 distinct CDR3 sequences, about 63% appearing once. The sequence came from a man aged 60-69 years with non-small cell lung cancer. The V gene is TRBV4-3, the J gene TRBJ2-1, with unresolved D. The sample consisted of distant non-tumor lung tissue. The CDR3 DNA is TGCGCCAGCAACATACGAGCTGGAGTCGGCTACAATGAGCAGTTCTTC. This translates into CASNIRAGVGYNEQFF.